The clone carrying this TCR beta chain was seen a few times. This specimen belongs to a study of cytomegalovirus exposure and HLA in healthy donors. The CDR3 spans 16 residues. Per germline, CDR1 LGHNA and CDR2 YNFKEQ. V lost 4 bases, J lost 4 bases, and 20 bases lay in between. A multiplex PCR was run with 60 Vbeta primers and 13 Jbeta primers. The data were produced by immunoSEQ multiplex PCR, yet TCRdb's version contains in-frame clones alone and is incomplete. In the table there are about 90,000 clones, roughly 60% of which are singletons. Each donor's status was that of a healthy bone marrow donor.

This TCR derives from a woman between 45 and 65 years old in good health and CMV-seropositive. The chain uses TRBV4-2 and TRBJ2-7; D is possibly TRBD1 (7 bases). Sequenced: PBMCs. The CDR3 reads CASSPQPGGSGYEQYF. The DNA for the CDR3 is TGTGCCAGCAGCCCCCAACCAGGGGGGAGTGGGTACGAGCAGTACTTC.